This TCR beta chain is drawn from a study of cytomegalovirus exposure and HLA in healthy donors. A multiplex PCR was run with 60 Vbeta primers and 13 Jbeta primers. TCRdb keeps only in-frame clones here, not all; method: immunoSEQ multiplex PCR. The sample yields about 150,000 clones, 70% to 80% seen once. V lost 5 bases to trimming and J lost 0 bases, with 11 bases between them. The CDR3 runs to 15 residues. The germline CDR1 and CDR2 sequences are MGHRA and YSYEKL. Sequencing was performed on PBMCs. The sequence came from a woman between 35 and 50 years old in good health and CMV-seronegative. The rearrangement joins TRBV4-1 to TRBJ2-4, with D uncertain. For the CDR3, the DNA is TGCGCCAGCAGCAAACTCCGGTTAGCCAAAAACATTCAGTACTTC. It translates to CASSKLRLAKNIQYF.